What follows are 20 T cell receptor beta chains derived from one specimen sequenced in a study of CD8+CD57+ T cells in acquired aplastic anemia. Patients chosen for sequencing had CD8+CD57+ cells that had expanded, as shown by flow cytometry. The template used for profiling TCR beta VDJ and CDR3 was genomic DNA. From the reads, TCRdb called clonotypes with MiXCR, one entry per CDR3 protein. The table shows 130,000 or so distinct CDR3 sequences, with about two fifths occurring only once. What was sequenced was sorted CD4+, CD8+, or CD8+CD57+ T cells (not recorded which) from PBMCs. These TCRs come from a human donor with aplastic anemia.

The chain carries TRBV2 and TRBJ2-3; D remains ambiguous. Trimming left V 5 bases short and J 4 bases short, with 16 bases between. CDR1 and CDR2 (germline): SNHLY, FYNNEI. This CDR3 is built from 15 residues. CDR3 coding DNA: TGTGCCAGCAGTCGGACGTCCAACCCCGCAGATACGCAGTATTTT. It specifies CASSRTSNPADTQYF.

The V call is TRBV27, the J call TRBJ2-1; D possibly corresponds to TRBD1 (5 bases). Trimming pared 4 bases from V and 4 bases from J, leaving 14 bases between. The CDR3 loop spans 15 amino acids. The germline V gene encodes CDR1 MNHEY and CDR2 SMNVEV (reference sequence). CDR3 loop: CASSSVDNLYNEQFF. As DNA, the CDR3 is TGTGCCAGCAGTTCAGTGGACAATCTTTACAATGAGCAGTTCTTC.

Concerning this clonotype: Possible read error: a much larger clone is one base away. V usage is TRBV11-1 and J usage is TRBJ2-7; TRBD1 or TRBD2 may be the D gene (5 bases each). The V gene's germline CDR1 is SGHAT and CDR2 FQDESV (reference sequence). The CDR3 extends over 16 amino acids. CDR3 loop: CAGSSLGEGAPYEQYF. In nucleotides, the CDR3 is TGTGCCGGCAGCTCACTAGGAGAAGGGGCCCCCTACGAGCAGTACTTC.

The rearrangement links TRBV20-1 to TRBJ2-5; D uncertain. Per germline, CDR1 DFQATT and CDR2 SNEGSKA (reference sequence). V shed 8 bases and J shed 3 bases, with 4 bases lying between them. There are 9 residues in the CDR3. CDR3: CSPEETQYF. CDR3 in DNA: TGCAGTCCCGAAGAGACCCAGTACTTC.

This clonotype was recorded at least ten times. The chain recombines TRBV5-1 with TRBJ1-2; D remains unclear. Germline V gives CDR1 SGHRS, CDR2 YFSETQ. The CDR3 length is 14 residues. V gave up 0 bases and J gave up 0 bases, with 6 bases separating them. As DNA, the CDR3 is TGCGCCAGCAGCTTGGGAGATTCTAACTATGGCTACACCTTC. Its protein is CASSLGDSNYGYTF. Drawing the rest from reference TRBV5-1 and TRBJ1-2, the complete variable domain is KAGVTQTPRYLIKTRGQQVTLSCSPISGHRSVSWYQQTPGQGLQFLFEYFSETQRNKGNFPGRFSGRQFSNSRSEMNVSTLELGDSALYLCASSLGDSNYGYTFGSGTRLTVV.

This clonotype was counted ten times or more. This chain connects TRBV5-1 to TRBJ2-3; D ambiguous. Germline CDR1 is SGHRS and CDR2 is YFSETQ. CDR3 size: 14 residues. Trimming shortened V by 4 bases and J by 1 base, and 10 bases separated the two germline ends. CDR3 DNA: TGCGCCAGCAGCGACGGACGGGGCACAGATACGCAGTATTTT. Translation: CASSDGRGTDTQYF.

By share of the sample, this clonotype is medium-sized (0.01 to 0.1%). The rearrangement joins TRBV7-2 to TRBJ1-5; no clear D. The CDR3 sequence is 13 residues long. V was cut by 0 bases and J by 7 bases, with 7 bases left in between. CDR1 and CDR2 from the germline V gene are SGHTA and FQGNSA. CDR3 nucleotide sequence: TGTGCCAGCAGCTTAGCGATCGACCAGCCCCAGCATTTT. As protein: CASSLAIDQPQHF.

This clonotype was seen only once. The chain employs TRBV5-1 and TRBJ2-7, with D tentatively TRBD2 (5 bases). The CDR3 sequence is 18 residues long. Germline V CDR1 and CDR2: SGHRS, YFSETQ. The germline V and J ends were trimmed by 5 bases and 1 base, with 25 bases remaining between them. The CDR3 spells CASSARGRTRGWSYEQYF. CDR3 nucleotides: TGCGCCAGCAGTGCTAGAGGACGTACTCGGGGATGGTCCTACGAGCAGTACTTC.

This chain joins TRBV5-1 and TRBJ2-7; the match to TRBD2 covers 10 bases. Germline V lookup: CDR1 SGHRS, CDR2 YFSETQ. Trimming took 4 bases from V and 6 from J; bases not matched to a gene: 10. The CDR3 runs 15 residues. CDR3 in amino acids: CASSHHSLAGGEQYV. CDR3 DNA: TGCGCCAGCAGCCACCATTCTTTAGCGGGGGGCGAGCAGTACGTC.

The genes are TRBV19 and TRBJ1-2; possibly TRBD1 for D (6 bases). The CDR3 contains 12 residues. V was shortened by 7 bases and J by 4 bases, with 10 bases between the two germline ends. The germline gives CDR1 LNHDA, CDR2 SQIVND (reference sequence). The CDR3 DNA reads as TGTGCCAGTATGGACAGAGCCTATGGCTACACCTTC. The encoded protein is CASMDRAYGYTF.

J is TRBJ1-1 and V is TRBV19; no clear D. V dropped 3 bases and J dropped 3 bases, with 5 bases sitting between them. This CDR3 is 12 amino acids long. Germline CDR1 is LNHDA and CDR2 is SQIVND (reference sequence). The CDR3 DNA sequence: TGTGCCAGTAGTATGCGGGACACTGAAGCTTTCTTT. Translating it yields CASSMRDTEAFF.

This clonotype was counted many times. An end of the junction differs from the germline gene, which may be a read error. The chain is built from TRBV20-1 and TRBJ1-5, with 7 bases fitting TRBD1. CDR1 and CDR2 (germline): DFQATT, SNEGSKA (reference sequence). This CDR3 contains 13 residues. The CDR3 protein is CSARLGGDQPRHF. The CDR3, as DNA: TGCAGTGCTAGATTAGGGGGCGATCAGCCCCGGCATTTT.

Many counts were recorded for this clonotype. This chain joins TRBV7-7 and TRBJ2-6; D gene unclear. This CDR3 region has 12 residues. The germline V gene has CDR1 SSHAT and CDR2 FNYEAQ (reference sequence). This CDR3 reads CASGSGANVLTF. CDR3 sequence (DNA): TGTGCTAGTGGCTCTGGGGCCAACGTCCTGACTTTC.

By its share, this clonotype is medium-sized. V is TRBV15 and J is TRBJ1-6; D might be TRBD1 (5 bases). Trimming removed 1 base from V and 8 bases from J, with 9 bases in between. The CDR3 extends over 14 amino acids. The germline gives CDR1 LNHNV, CDR2 YYDKDF (reference sequence). As DNA, the CDR3 is TGTGCCACCAGCAGAGTTGGGGGATATTCACCCCTCCACTTT. Protein: CATSRVGGYSPLHF.

In its sample, this clonotype was seen many times. V gene TRBV20-1 combines with J gene TRBJ1-2; 7 bases agree with TRBD1. V was clipped by 1 base and J by 4 bases; unmatched bases: 9. CDR3 length: 15 amino acids. Germline V CDR1 and CDR2: DFQATT, SNEGSKA (reference sequence). As DNA, the CDR3 is TGCAGTGCTAGAGCCCCCGCGGACAGGTTCTATGGCTACACCTTC. Translated: CSARAPADRFYGYTF.

Concerning this clonotype itself: Relative to the germline gene, one junction end is altered; a read error may explain this. The chain combines TRBV29-1 with TRBJ1-1, with 7 bases matching TRBD1. CDR3 length: 12 residues. Germline CDR1 SQVTM, CDR2 ANQGSEA. The CDR3 nucleotides are TGCAGCGGTGGGACAGCGGGAACTGGAGCTCTCTTT. Encoded protein: CSGGTAGTGALF. The full variable domain, in which reference TRBV29-1 and TRBJ1-1 provide the parts outside the CDR3, is SAVISQKPSRDICQRGTSLTIQCQVDSQVTMMFWYRQQPGQSLTLIATANQGSEATYESGFVIDKFPISRPNLTFSTLTVSNMSPEDSSIYLCSGGTAGTGALFGQGTRLTVV.

V is TRBV28 and J is TRBJ1-1, with D tentatively TRBD1 (6 bases). Deletions cut 6 bases from V and 7 bases from J, with 15 bases between. The CDR3 totals 13 residues. Germline lookup yields CDR1 MDHEN and CDR2 SYDVKM. The CDR3 DNA sequence: TGTGCCAGCAGAACTGGGACATCGATTGAAGCTTTCTTT. This encodes CASRTGTSIEAFF.

V and J are TRBV18 and TRBJ1-2, with unresolved D. This CDR3 spans 15 amino acids. Deletions cut 2 bases from V and 4 bases from J, with 14 bases between. Germline lookup yields CDR1 KGHSH and CDR2 LQKENI. CDR3 in DNA: TGTGCCAGCTCACCAGGGGAGGGTATCTCCTATGGCTACACCTTC. Amino acid sequence: CASSPGEGISYGYTF.

This chain connects TRBV9 to TRBJ1-3; TRBD1 matches 11 bases. The CDR3 has 17 amino acids. Unmatched junction bases numbered 2, after V lost 0 bases and J lost 0 bases. Germline CDR1 reads SGDLS; CDR2 reads YYNGEE. The CDR3 loop reads CASSVGTGGNSGNTIYF. CDR3 bases: TGTGCCAGCAGCGTAGGGACAGGGGGCAACTCTGGAAACACCATATATTTT.

The chain uses TRBV6-1 and TRBJ2-4, with TRBD2 matching 10 bases. This CDR3 region has 17 residues. Trimming removed 5 bases from V and 0 bases from J; junction bases left unmatched: 7. The germline gives CDR1 MNHNS, CDR2 SASEGT. Written as DNA, the CDR3 is TGTGCCAGCAGTCCCCGACTAGCGGGCGTAGCCAAAAACATTCAGTACTTC. It yields the protein CASSPRLAGVAKNIQYF.